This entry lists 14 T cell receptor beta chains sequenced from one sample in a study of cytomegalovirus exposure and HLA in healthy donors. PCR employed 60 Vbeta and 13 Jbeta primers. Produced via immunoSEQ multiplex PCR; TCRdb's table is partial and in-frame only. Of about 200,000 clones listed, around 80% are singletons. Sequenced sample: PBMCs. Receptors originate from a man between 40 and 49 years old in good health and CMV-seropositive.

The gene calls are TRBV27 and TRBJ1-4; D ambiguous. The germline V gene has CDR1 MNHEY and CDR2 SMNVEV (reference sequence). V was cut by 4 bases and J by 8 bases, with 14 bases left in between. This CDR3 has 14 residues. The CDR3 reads CASSSIIFAEKLFF. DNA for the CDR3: TGTGCCAGCAGTTCAATAATTTTTGCGGAAAAACTGTTTTTT.

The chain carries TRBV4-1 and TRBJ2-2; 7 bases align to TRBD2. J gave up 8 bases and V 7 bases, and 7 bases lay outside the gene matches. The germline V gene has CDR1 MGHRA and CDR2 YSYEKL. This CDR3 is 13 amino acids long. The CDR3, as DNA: TGCGCCAGCACCCTCAGGGAGGGTGGGGAGCTGTTTTTT. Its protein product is CASTLREGGELFF.

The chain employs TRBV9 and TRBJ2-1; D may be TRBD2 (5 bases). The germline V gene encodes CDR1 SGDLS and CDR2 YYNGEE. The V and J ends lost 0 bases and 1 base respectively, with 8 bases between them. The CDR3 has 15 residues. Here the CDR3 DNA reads TGTGCCAGCAGCGTAGCGGGATTGTCCTACAATGAGCAGTTCTTC. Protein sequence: CASSVAGLSYNEQFF. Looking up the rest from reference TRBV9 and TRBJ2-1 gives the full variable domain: DSGVTQTPKHLITATGQRVTLRCSPRSGDLSVYWYQQSLDQGLQFLIQYYNGEERAKGNILERFSAQQFPDLHSELNLSSLELGDSALYFCASSVAGLSYNEQFFGPGTRLTVL.

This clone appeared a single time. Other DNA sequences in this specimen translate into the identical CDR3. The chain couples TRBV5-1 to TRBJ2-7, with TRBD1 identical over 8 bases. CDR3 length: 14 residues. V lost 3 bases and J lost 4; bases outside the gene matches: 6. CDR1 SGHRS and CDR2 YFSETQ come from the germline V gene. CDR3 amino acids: CASSSGTGGYEQYF. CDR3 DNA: TGCGCCAGCAGCTCAGGGACAGGAGGTTACGAGCAGTACTTC.

CDR3 sequence: CASSERYSYEQYF. CDR3 nucleotide sequence: TGTGCCAGCAGTGAACGGTACTCCTACGAGCAGTACTTC. The chain has TRBV6-1 and TRBJ2-7; D unclear. The CDR3 sequence is 13 residues long. Germline-derived CDR1 and CDR2 are MNHNS and SASEGT. The germline V and J ends were trimmed by 2 bases and 0 bases, with 5 bases remaining between them.

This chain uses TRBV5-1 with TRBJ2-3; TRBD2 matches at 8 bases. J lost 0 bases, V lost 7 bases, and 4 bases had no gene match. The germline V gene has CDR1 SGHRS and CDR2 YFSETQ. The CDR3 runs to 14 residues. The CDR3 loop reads CASGPSGSTDTQYF. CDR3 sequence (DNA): TGCGCCAGCGGACCTAGCGGGAGCACAGATACGCAGTATTTT.

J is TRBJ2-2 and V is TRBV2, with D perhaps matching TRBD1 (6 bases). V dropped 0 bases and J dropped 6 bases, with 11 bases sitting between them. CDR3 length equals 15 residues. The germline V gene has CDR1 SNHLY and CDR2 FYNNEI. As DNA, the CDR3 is TGTGCCAGCAGTGAAGCGCGACAGGAGTCCGGGGAGCTGTTTTTT. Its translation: CASSEARQESGELFF.

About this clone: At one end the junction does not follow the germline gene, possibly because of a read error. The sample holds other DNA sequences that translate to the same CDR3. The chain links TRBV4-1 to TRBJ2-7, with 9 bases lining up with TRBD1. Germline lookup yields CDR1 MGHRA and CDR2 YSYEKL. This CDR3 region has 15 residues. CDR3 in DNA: TGTGCCAGCAGCCAGAGGGACAGGGCCCCTGGGGAGCAGTACTTC. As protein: CASSQRDRAPGEQYF.

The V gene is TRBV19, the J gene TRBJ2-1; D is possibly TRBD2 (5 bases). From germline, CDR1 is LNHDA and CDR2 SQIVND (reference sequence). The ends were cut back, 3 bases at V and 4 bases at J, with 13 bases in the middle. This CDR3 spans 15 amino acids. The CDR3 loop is CASSISGSGYNEQFF. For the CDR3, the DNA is TGTGCCAGTAGTATTTCGGGGAGTGGGTACAATGAGCAGTTCTTC. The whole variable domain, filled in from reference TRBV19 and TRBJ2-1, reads DGGITQSPKYLFRKEGQNVTLSCEQNLNHDAMYWYRQDPGQGLRLIYYSQIVNDFQKGDIAEGYSVSREKKESFPLTVTSAQKNPTAFYLCASSISGSGYNEQFFGPGTRLTVL.

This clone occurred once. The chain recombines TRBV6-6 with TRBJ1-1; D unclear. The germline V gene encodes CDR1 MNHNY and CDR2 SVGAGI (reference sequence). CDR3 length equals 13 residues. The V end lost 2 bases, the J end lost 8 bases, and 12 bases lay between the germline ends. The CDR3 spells CASSYPSGSEAFF. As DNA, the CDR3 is TGTGCCAGCAGTTACCCTAGCGGGTCGGAAGCTTTCTTT.

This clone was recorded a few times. In DNA, the CDR3 is TGTGCCAGCAGCTTAGGCGGAAGAACAGATACGCAGTATTTT. Its translation is CASSLGGRTDTQYF. The rearrangement joins TRBV11-3 to TRBJ2-3, with unresolved D. V lost 1 base and J lost 3, with 8 bases in between. This CDR3 is 14 amino acids long. CDR1 SGHNT and CDR2 YENEEA come from the germline V gene.

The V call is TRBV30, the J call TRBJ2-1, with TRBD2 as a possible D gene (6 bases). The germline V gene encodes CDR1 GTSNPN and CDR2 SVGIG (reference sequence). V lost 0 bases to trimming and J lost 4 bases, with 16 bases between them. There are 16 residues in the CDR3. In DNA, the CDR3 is TGTGCCTGGAGTGTACAACTAGCCCCCCCTTACAATGAGCAGTTCTTC. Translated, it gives CAWSVQLAPPYNEQFF.

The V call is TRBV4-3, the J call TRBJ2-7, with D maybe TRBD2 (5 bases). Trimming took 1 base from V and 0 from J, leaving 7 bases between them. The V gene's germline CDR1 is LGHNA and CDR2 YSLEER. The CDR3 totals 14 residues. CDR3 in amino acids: CASSQVGSSYEQYF. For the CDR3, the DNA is TGCGCCAGCAGCCAAGTTGGGAGCTCCTACGAGCAGTACTTC.

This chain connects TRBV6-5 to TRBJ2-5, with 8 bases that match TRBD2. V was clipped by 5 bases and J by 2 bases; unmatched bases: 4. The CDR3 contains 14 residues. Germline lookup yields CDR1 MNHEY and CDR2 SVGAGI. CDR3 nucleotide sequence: TGTGCCAGCAGTCTACTAGCGGCTCAAGAGACCCAGTACTTC. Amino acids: CASSLLAAQETQYF.